This T cell receptor (beta chain) was observed in a study of blood T cells in healthy people across ages. CDR3 size: 14 residues. Looked up from germline, CDR1 is MNHEY and CDR2 is SMNVEV (reference sequence). The ends were cut back, 5 bases at V and 9 bases at J, with 17 bases in the middle. This clonotype was observed a handful of times. The antigen is unknown. Sample-barcoded 5' priming and a J-beta primer mix drove a second PCR of roughly 7 to 11 cycles. With 12 random nucleotides, a template-switch adaptor tagged each individual cDNA molecule. Using its own MiXCR run on the 5' RACE reads, TCRdb lists one record per CDR3 protein. Of approximately 810,000 distinct CDR3 sequences in the sample, roughly 34% are singletons; the top ten hold 13%. General study findings and limits: Considered underestimates were the diversity estimates obtained from one million T cells. Age advanced and TCR beta diversity per million T cells fell, roughly linearly.

V usage is TRBV27 and J usage is TRBJ1-5, with D tentatively TRBD1 (6 bases). The sequenced material came from blood. This receptor was identified in a man aged 18 to 30 in good health. The CDR3 reads CASSPRGGQRPQHF. The CDR3 DNA is TGTGCCAGCAGTCCCCGTGGGGGACAAAGGCCCCAGCATTTT.